This T cell receptor beta chain was profiled in a study of T-cell reconstitution after alpha-beta-depleted transplantation in children. A TCRbeta library incorporating unique molecular identifiers was prepared. TCRdb re-called the PCR reads through MiXCR, storing one row per CDR3 protein. The sample yields roughly 350,000 distinct CDR3 sequences, around a tenth seen once. This clonotype was recorded a few times. V shed 0 bases and J shed 2 bases, with 9 bases lying between them. This CDR3 is 14 amino acids long. Germline V gene data show CDR1 as SGDLS and CDR2 as YYNGEE. The TCR sequence derives from a human donor who donated a stem cell graft to a child with acute lymphoblastic leukemia. The input for sequencing was PBMCs from the stem cell graft donor, taken from the stem cell graft. This sequence joins TRBV9 and TRBJ2-7; a possible D gene is TRBD1 (5 bases). This chain's CDR3 is CASSVGGSPYEQYF. The CDR3 bases are TGTGCCAGCAGCGTAGGGGGCAGCCCCTACGAGCAGTACTTC.